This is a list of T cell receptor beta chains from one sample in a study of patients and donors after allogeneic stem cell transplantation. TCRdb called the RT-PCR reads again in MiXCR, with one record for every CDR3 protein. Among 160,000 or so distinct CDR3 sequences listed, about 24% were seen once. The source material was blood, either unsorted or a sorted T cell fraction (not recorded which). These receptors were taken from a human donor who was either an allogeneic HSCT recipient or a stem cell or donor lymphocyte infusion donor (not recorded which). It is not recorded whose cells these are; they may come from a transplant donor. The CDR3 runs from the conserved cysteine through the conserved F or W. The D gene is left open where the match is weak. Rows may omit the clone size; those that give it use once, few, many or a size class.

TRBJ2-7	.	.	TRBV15	TGTGCCACCAGCAGAGATCGGGACGCTTTCTACGAGCAGTACTTC	CATSRDRDAFYEQYF
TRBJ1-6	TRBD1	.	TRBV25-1	TGTGCCAGCAGCCCGGGACAGGGGGTCAGCTCCTATAATTCACCCCTCCACTTT	CASSPGQGVSSYNSPLHF
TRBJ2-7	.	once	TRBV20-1	TGCAGTGCTATGGGGTTTTCCTACGAGCAGTACTTC	CSAMGFSYEQYF
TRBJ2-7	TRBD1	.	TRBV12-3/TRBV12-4	TGTGCCAGCAGGGAAACAGGGGGCTACGAGCAGTACTTC	CASRETGGYEQYF
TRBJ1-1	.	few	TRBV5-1	TGCGCCAGCAGCCTAGTGACAATGAACACTGAAGCTTTCTTT	CASSLVTMNTEAFF
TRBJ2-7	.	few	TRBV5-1	TGCGCCAGCAGCTCGCAGGGAAGCTCCTACGAGCAGTACTTC	CASSSQGSSYEQYF
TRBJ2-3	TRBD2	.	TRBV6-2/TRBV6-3	TGTGCCAGCAGTTACGGGCTAGCGGTCACAGATACGCAGTATTTT	CASSYGLAVTDTQYF
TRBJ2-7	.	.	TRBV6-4	TGTGCCAGCCCATCTAACTACGAGCAGTACTTC	CASPSNYEQYF
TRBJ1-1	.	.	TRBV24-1	TGTGCCACCAGTGAGGGGGAGAACACTGAAGCTTTCTTT	CATSEGENTEAFF
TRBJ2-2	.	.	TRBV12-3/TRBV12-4	TGTGCCAGCAGTCCCCTGGGGCCGCTGGGCGGGGAGCTGTTTTTT	CASSPLGPLGGELFF
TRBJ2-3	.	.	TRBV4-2	TGTGCCAGCAGCCAAGGGCAACGAGATACGCAGTATTTT	CASSQGQRDTQYF
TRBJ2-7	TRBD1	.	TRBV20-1	TGCAGTGCTAGTCGACAGGGTCCCATCTACGAGCAGTACTTC	CSASRQGPIYEQYF
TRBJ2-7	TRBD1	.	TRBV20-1	TGCAGTGCCCTTCAGACAGGGCCCCACGAGCAGTACTTC	CSALQTGPHEQYF
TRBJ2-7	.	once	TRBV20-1	TGCAGTGCGTCGGCCGGGCTCCACTACGAGCAGTACTTC	CSASAGLHYEQYF
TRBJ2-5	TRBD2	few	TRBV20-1	TGCAGTGCTACGGGGGGGACAATCCAAGAGACCCAGTACTTC	CSATGGTIQETQYF
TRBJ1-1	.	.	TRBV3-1	TGTGCCAGCAGCCAAGAGGCAGGAGCCATGAACACTGAAGCTTTCTTT	CASSQEAGAMNTEAFF
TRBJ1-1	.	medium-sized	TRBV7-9	TGTGCCAGCAGACTGAGCGGGGACACTGAAGCTTTCTTT	CASRLSGDTEAFF
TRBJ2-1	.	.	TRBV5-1	TGCGCCAGCAGCTTGGTCCAGGGCCAACTTAGTAGCTCCTACAATGAGCAGTTCTTC	CASSLVQGQLSSSYNEQFF
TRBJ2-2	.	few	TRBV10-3	TGTGCCATAAATTTCGCCGCGAACACCGGGGAGCTGTTTTTT	CAINFAANTGELFF
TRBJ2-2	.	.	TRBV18	TGTGCCAGCTCACCTGCGTCTCTCGGGATCACCGGGGAGCTGTTTTTT	CASSPASLGITGELFF
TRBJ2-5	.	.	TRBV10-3	TGTGCCATCAGTCGCACAGGGTTTTCCCAAGAGACCCAGTACTTC	CAISRTGFSQETQYF
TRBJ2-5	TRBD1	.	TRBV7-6	TGTGCCAGCAGCGCGACAGGGTTACAAGAGACCCAGTACTTC	CASSATGLQETQYF
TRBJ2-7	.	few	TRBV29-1	TGCAGCGCAGGAAGGGGCCTCTCCTACGAGCAGTACTTC	CSAGRGLSYEQYF
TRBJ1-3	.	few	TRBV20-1	TGCAGTGCTAGGGGGGCGTCTGGAAACACCATATATTTT	CSARGASGNTIYF
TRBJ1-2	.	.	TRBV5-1	TGCGCCAGCAGCTTGGCTCACACCTATGGCTACACCTTC	CASSLAHTYGYTF
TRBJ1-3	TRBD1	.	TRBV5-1	TGCGCCAGCAGCCCGGGGGACAGCCGGAGAAACACCATATATTTT	CASSPGDSRRNTIYF
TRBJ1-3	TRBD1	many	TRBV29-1	TGCAGCGTTGGGGGGACAGGCAAATCGACTATTGGAAACACCATATATTTT	CSVGGTGKSTIGNTIYF
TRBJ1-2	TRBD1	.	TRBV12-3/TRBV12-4	TGTGCCAGCACCTCAGTCCGGGACAGGGGATACGGCTACACCTTC	CASTSVRDRGYGYTF
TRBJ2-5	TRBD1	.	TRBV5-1	TGCGCCAGCAGCCAGGGGACAGGGTTCATGTTCCAGTACTTC	CASSQGTGFMFQYF
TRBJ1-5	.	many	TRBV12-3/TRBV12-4	TGTGCCAGCAGTTTAGCGTCAGATCAGCCCCAGCATTTT	CASSLASDQPQHF
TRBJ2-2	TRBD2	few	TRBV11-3	TGTGCCAGCAGCTTAGGACTAGCGGGGTCACATACCGGGGAGCTGTTTTTT	CASSLGLAGSHTGELFF
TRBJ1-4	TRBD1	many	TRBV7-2	TGTGCCAGCAGCTTAGACAGGGGATATGAAAAACTGTTTTTT	CASSLDRGYEKLFF
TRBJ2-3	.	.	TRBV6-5	TGTGCCAGCAGTAACGGGGCTGTAAATACGCAGTATTTT	CASSNGAVNTQYF
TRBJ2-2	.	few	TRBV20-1	TGCAGTGCTAGAGATGGGAGCGGCGGGGAGCTGTTTTTT	CSARDGSGGELFF
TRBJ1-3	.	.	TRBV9	TGTGCCAGCAGCACTACACCTGGTAACACCATATATTTT	CASSTTPGNTIYF
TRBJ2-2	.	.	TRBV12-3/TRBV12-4	TGTGCCAGCAGTTCCCTAGGCGGGGAGCTGTTTTTT	CASSSLGGELFF
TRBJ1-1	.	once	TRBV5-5	TGTGCCAGCATAACCGGGGGCGCTTGGGATATAAAGAAGAACACTGAAGCTTTCTTT	CASITGGAWDIKKNTEAFF
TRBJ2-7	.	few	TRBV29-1	TGCAGCGTTGACAAGCAGGGGGGCTACGAGCAGTACTTC	CSVDKQGGYEQYF
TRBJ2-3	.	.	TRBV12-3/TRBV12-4	TGTGCCAGCAGATCCTCAAACACAGATACGCAGTATTTT	CASRSSNTDTQYF
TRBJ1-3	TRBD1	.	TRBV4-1	TGCGCCAGCAGCCGAAGTACAGGGGCGGGAAACACCATATATTTT	CASSRSTGAGNTIYF
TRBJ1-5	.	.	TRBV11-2	TGTGCCAGCAGCTTAGATCCATCTCAGCCCCAGCATTTT	CASSLDPSQPQHF
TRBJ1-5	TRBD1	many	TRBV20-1	TGCAGTGCTGGGGACAGCCGCAATCAGCCCCAGCATTTT	CSAGDSRNQPQHF
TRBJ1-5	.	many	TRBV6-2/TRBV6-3	TGTGCCAGCAGCCCCACAGGGAACGAGCAGCCCCAGCATTTT	CASSPTGNEQPQHF
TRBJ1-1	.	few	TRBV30	TGTGCCTGGAGTGTACGGGGAGTGGAAGCTTTCTTT	CAWSVRGVEAFF
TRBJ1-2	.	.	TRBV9	TGTGCCAGCAGCGAGCCGTCGTTTGGCTACACCTTC	CASSEPSFGYTF
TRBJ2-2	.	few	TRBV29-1	TGCAGCGTTGAAGGACCCCGCCGGGGGGAGCTGTTTTTT	CSVEGPRRGELFF
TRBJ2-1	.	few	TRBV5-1	TGCGCCAGCAGCTTGATCTGGCAGGGAATCGACAATGAGCAGTTCTTC	CASSLIWQGIDNEQFF
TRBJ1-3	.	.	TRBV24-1	TGTGCCACCAGTGATTCTCGGGCTGGAAACACCATATATTTT	CATSDSRAGNTIYF
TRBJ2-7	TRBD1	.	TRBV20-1	TGCAGTGCTAGAGAACCGGGACAGGGGCCTTACTACGAGCAGTACTTC	CSAREPGQGPYYEQYF
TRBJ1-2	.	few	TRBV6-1	TGTGCCAGCAGCTACCTTAGACAGAAATATGGCTACACCTTC	CASSYLRQKYGYTF
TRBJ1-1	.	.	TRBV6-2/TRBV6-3	TGTGCCAGCAGCTGGTCGGGACTAAACACTGAAGCTTTCTTT	CASSWSGLNTEAFF
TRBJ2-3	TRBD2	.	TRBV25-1	TGTGCCAGCAGTAGTACTAGCGGGGGCGCAGATACGCAGTATTTT	CASSSTSGGADTQYF